This T cell receptor (beta chain) was identified in a study of blood T cell repertoires in COVID-19. Individuals aged roughly 18 to 90 years were recruited from approximately 24 US areas. Participants were placed into cohorts based on the clinical history they reported. TCRdb keeps only in-frame clones here, not all; method: immunoSEQ multiplex PCR. This repertoire shows hundreds of thousands of clones, roughly 89% found once; its top ten account for roughly 5.3%. Germline assignment: CDR1 SGHTA and CDR2 FQGTGA. This CDR3 contains 14 residues. V dropped 11 bases and J dropped 4; count of bases not matched to a gene: 8.

This TCR was recovered from a man aged 55 to 70 who had recovered from COVID-19. This chain uses TRBV7-3 with TRBJ2-2, with 9 bases fitting TRBD2. The sequenced sample consisted of PBMCs or T cells enriched from blood (not recorded which). Written as DNA, the CDR3 is TGTGCCGATGGGGCGGGAGGGCCCACCGGGGAGCTGTTTTTT. The encoded protein is CADGAGGPTGELFF. Combining the CDR3 with reference TRBV7-3 and TRBJ2-2 gives the whole variable domain GAGVSQTPSNKVTEKGKYVELRCDPISGHTALYWYRQSLGQGPEFLIYFQGTGAADDSGLPNDRFFAVRPEGSVSTLKIQRTERGDSAVYLCADGAGGPTGELFFGEGSRLTVL.